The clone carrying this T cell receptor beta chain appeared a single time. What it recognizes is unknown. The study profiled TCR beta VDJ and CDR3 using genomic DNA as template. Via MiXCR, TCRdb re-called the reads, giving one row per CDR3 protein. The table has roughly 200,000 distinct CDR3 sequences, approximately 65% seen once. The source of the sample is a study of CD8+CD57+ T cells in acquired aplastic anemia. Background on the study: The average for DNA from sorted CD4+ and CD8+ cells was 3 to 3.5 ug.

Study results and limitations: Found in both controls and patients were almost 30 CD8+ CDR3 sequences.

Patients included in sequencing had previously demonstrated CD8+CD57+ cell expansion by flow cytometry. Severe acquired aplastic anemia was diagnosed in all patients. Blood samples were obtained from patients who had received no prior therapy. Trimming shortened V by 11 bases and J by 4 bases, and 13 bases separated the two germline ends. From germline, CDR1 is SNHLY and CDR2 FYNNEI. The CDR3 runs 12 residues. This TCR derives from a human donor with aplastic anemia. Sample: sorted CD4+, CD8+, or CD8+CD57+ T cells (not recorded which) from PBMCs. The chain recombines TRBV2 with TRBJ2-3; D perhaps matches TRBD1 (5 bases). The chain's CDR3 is CASSGRADTQYF. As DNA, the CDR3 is TGTGCCTCCTCGGGCAGGGCAGATACGCAGTATTTT.